This record covers a single TCR beta chain. This clonotype was detected only a few times. Its antigen has not been determined. Base qualities are missing; no much larger clone stands one base away. The data were obtained in a study of CD8 T cells in ankylosing spondylitis (dated by TCRdb to the late 2010s). Concerning the study at large: The study profiled T cell receptor beta repertoires in healthy donors and ankylosing spondylitis patients to find disease-linked TCR variants. In total, the full study cohort was made up of about 110 healthy donors and about two dozen ankylosing spondylitis patients. Samples of peripheral blood were taken, and for ankylosing spondylitis patients, synovial fluid was collected as well.

The germline V gene (reference sequence) sets CDR1 to DFQATT and CDR2 to SNEGSKA. From the cysteine up to the phenylalanine, the CDR3 has a length of 14 residues. Just the 42-base CDR3 DNA is kept, in frame starting at base 1. V is pruned by 3 bases and J by 4 bases, leaving 6 bases of the junction without a gene match. The sample was run on an Illumina HiSeq 2500. Quantitative 5'-RACE with molecular barcodes was the method used to prepare the TCR beta libraries. Under the source paper's analysis protocol: Disease-linked TCR variants were identified with a new computational method built on a probabilistic model of VDJ rearrangement. TCRdb's own reprocessing of the public reads used fastp at Q25 and MiXCR and kept productive beta chains. Here each entry gathers all rows of one CDR3 protein and keeps the most common genes and DNA. The V and J calls were not made by the authors but by TCRdb's processing. This sample holds 700,000 to 1,000,000 distinct CDR3 sequences; about 12% were observed only once. Under 0.6% of the sample rests with the top ten.

Paper-wide results and their limitations: The disease-linked clones had a CD8+ phenotype and were found at relatively low frequencies in peripheral blood. Some TCR beta motif variants had previously been reported in synovial fluid and blood of reactive arthritis patients, which suggested common disease-initiation mechanisms. Blood from ankylosing spondylitis patients appeared to be characterized by a TCR beta motif composed of about eight highly homologous amino acid variants. The disease-linked clones were reported as significantly enriched in matched synovial fluid samples from ankylosing spondylitis patients.

This TCR was recovered from a male donor with ankylosing spondylitis. This sequence uses TRBV20-1 and TRBJ1-5; 7 middle bases align to TRBD1. The sequenced sample was blood, either unsorted or a sorted T cell fraction (not recorded which). The nucleotide sequence reads TGCAGTGCTAGGGCTGGGACAGCGAATCAGCCCCAGCATTTT. Its product reads: CSARAGTANQPQHF.